This paragraph covers one T cell receptor beta chain sequence. Its antigen is undetermined. With 60 Vbeta and 13 Jbeta primers, the PCR was carried out. Assay: immunoSEQ multiplex PCR; the TCRdb copy retains only in-frame clones and omits some. The table records 200,000 or so clones, 84% of them present only once. This record comes from a study of cytomegalovirus exposure and HLA in healthy donors. Per the germline V gene, CDR1 is MNHNS and CDR2 is SASEGT. V lost 6 bases and J lost 6, with 21 bases in between. CDR3 size: 15 residues. Study-wide findings and caveats: In an earlier analysis, most TCR beta V segments were productive about 87% or about 30% of the time.

The rearrangement joins TRBV6-1 to TRBJ2-7; D is possibly TRBD2 (5 bases). What was sequenced was PBMCs. This clonotype was sampled from a boy aged 10-17 years in good health and CMV-seronegative. Here the CDR3 reads CASRRSSPDASEQYF. The CDR3 region has the DNA TGTGCCAGCAGAAGATCTAGCCCCGACGCCAGCGAGCAGTACTTC.